A single sample gave rise to the 17 T cell receptor beta chains below, sequenced in a study of vaccination effects on CD4 cells after COVID-19. Viral peptide pool expansion of antigen-specific CD4+ T cells preceded sequencing in the ViraFEST assay. Culture proceeded for more than 8 days, and CD4+ T cells were then isolated. Between March and December 2020, the person had a SARS-CoV-2 infection that PCR confirmed. Every participant took two doses of the BNT162b2 or mRNA-1273 vaccine. The antigens these receptors bind are not known. TCRdb keeps only in-frame clones here, not all; method: immunoSEQ multiplex PCR. In the table there are 14,000 or so clones, over 60% of which are singletons. The sample in question was CD4+ T cells from PBMCs cultured with SARS-CoV-2 spike peptides, obtained after COVID-19 vaccination. The receptor source for this set is a human donor who had a prior SARS-CoV-2 infection.

This clone was seen just once. The rearrangement links TRBV6-5 to TRBJ1-2; D gene ambiguous. This CDR3 is built from 13 residues. Trimming took off 7 bases at V and 4 bases at J, with 13 bases between the two ends. Germline assignment: CDR1 MNHEY and CDR2 SVGAGI. The CDR3 spells CASTPGKLYGYTF. The CDR3 nucleotides read TGTGCCAGCACCCCGGGTAAACTCTATGGCTACACCTTC.

V and J are TRBV29-1 and TRBJ2-5; 8 positions agree with TRBD1. The CDR3 loop spans 15 amino acids. With 3 bases clipped from V and 4 bases from J, the junction kept 10 bases outside the gene matches. CDR1 and CDR2 (germline): SQVTM, ANQGSEA. CDR3 nucleotide sequence: TGCAGCGTTGAGCCGGGCAGGGGGCTCGGAGAGACCCAGTACTTC. Translation gives CSVEPGRGLGETQYF.

This clone has just one count. The V call is TRBV3-1 (or the pseudogene TRBV3-2), the J call TRBJ2-7, with TRBD2 identical over 11 bases. The junction had 5 bases not matched to a gene; V was cut back by 1 base and J by 6 bases. Per the germline V gene, CDR1 is LGHDT and CDR2 is YNNKEL (reference sequence). CDR3 size: 15 residues. The CDR3 region has the DNA TGTGCCAGCAGCCAAGTCCACCTAGCGGGAGGCGAGCAGTACTTC. Translation gives CASSQVHLAGGEQYF.

In this sample, this clone turned up a few times. This chain joins TRBV5-5 and TRBJ2-2; the D is unclear. Trimming removed 2 bases at V and 0 bases at J, with 8 bases between. CDR3 length equals 15 residues. Germline V CDR1 and CDR2: SGHKS, YYEKEE (reference sequence). The CDR3 nucleotides are TGTGCCAGCAGCTTTGGACGAACGAACACCGGGGAGCTGTTTTTT. This translates into CASSFGRTNTGELFF.

DNA of the CDR3: TGTGCCAGTAGGACCGTGGAATCCTCCTACGAGCAGTACTTC. This encodes CASRTVESSYEQYF. The chain carries TRBV19 and TRBJ2-7; D remains ambiguous. CDR3 size: 14 residues. The germline V gene encodes CDR1 LNHDA and CDR2 SQIVND (reference sequence). V was shortened by 6 bases and J by 0 bases, with 12 bases between the two germline ends.

This clone was seen only a few times. V usage is TRBV5-4 and J usage is TRBJ2-1; either TRBD1 or TRBD2 may supply D (5 bases each). The V gene's germline CDR1 is SGHNT and CDR2 YYREEE (reference sequence). V lost 4 bases to trimming and J lost 2 bases, with 16 bases between them. This CDR3 region has 16 residues. Here the CDR3 reads CASSPHGTSAYNEQFF. The CDR3 DNA follows: TGTGCCAGCAGCCCTCATGGGACCTCGGCCTACAATGAGCAGTTCTTC.

This clone came up a few times. The genes are TRBV5-1 and TRBJ2-7, with 9 bases fitting TRBD1. The germline gives CDR1 SGHRS, CDR2 YFSETQ. Trimming removed 0 bases from V and 3 bases from J; junction bases left unmatched: 4. The CDR3 covers 15 residues. The CDR3 spells CASSLEGQGDYEQYF. In DNA form, the CDR3 reads TGCGCCAGCAGCTTGGAGGGACAGGGTGACTACGAGCAGTACTTC.

The CDR3 loop is CASSDRNRGTTEAFF. DNA of the CDR3: TGTGCCAGCAGTGATCGAAACAGGGGGACCACTGAAGCTTTCTTT. The chain employs TRBV6-1 and TRBJ1-1; 8 nucleotides agree with TRBD1. Germline assignment: CDR1 MNHNS and CDR2 SASEGT. With V trimmed by 3 bases and J by 4 bases, 7 bases remained unmatched. The CDR3 length is 15 residues.

The chain links TRBV6-6 to TRBJ2-2, with 9 bases lining up with TRBD2. CDR1 and CDR2 (germline): MNHNY, SVGAGI (reference sequence). This CDR3 region has 15 residues. V dropped 4 bases and J dropped 4; count of bases not matched to a gene: 4. The CDR3 protein is CASSSRGGGTGELFF. In DNA form, the CDR3 reads TGTGCCAGCAGTTCGCGGGGGGGCGGCACCGGGGAGCTGTTTTTT.

This clone is labeled as large. This chain uses TRBV9 with TRBJ1-2; tentative D call: TRBD1 (5 bases). The V end lost 3 bases, the J end lost 7 bases, and 16 bases lay between the germline ends. Germline loops: CDR1 SGDLS, CDR2 YYNGEE. The length of the CDR3 is 14 residues. CDR3: CASSANLGGTGYTF. The CDR3, as DNA: TGTGCCAGCAGCGCTAACCTCGGGGGGACTGGCTACACCTTC. The whole variable domain, remainder taken from reference TRBV9 and TRBJ1-2, is DSGVTQTPKHLITATGQRVTLRCSPRSGDLSVYWYQQSLDQGLQFLIQYYNGEERAKGNILERFSAQQFPDLHSELNLSSLELGDSALYFCASSANLGGTGYTFGSGTRLTVV.

This clone was observed a handful of times. The chain links TRBV30 to TRBJ2-4; D uncertain. V gave up 0 bases and J gave up 9 bases, with 12 bases separating them. In germline, CDR1 is GTSNPN, CDR2 SVGIG (reference sequence). This CDR3 is 13 amino acids long. The CDR3 region is CAWSVSGSSIQYF. The CDR3 DNA is TGTGCCTGGAGTGTCTCCGGTAGTAGCATTCAGTACTTC.

The genes are TRBV6-6 and TRBJ1-2; 8 nucleotides line up with TRBD1. Germline-derived CDR1 and CDR2 are MNHNY and SVGAGI (reference sequence). The CDR3 loop spans 12 amino acids. V shed 8 bases and J 2 bases; nucleotides not matched to a gene: 1. The CDR3 nucleotides are TGTGCCAGCTGGACAGGGAACTATGGCTACACCTTC. This translates into CASWTGNYGYTF.

The genes are TRBV2 and TRBJ2-4, with D unresolved. CDR1 is SNHLY and CDR2 is FYNNEI in the germline V gene. Trimming removed 2 bases from V and 0 bases from J, with 8 bases in between. The CDR3 is 15 amino acids. CDR3 nucleotide sequence: TGTGCCAGCAGTGAATGGCGGTTAGCCAAAAACATTCAGTACTTC. Its translation is CASSEWRLAKNIQYF.

This chain joins TRBV6-5 and TRBJ2-5, with D possibly being TRBD2 (5 bases). With 2 bases removed from V and 5 bases from J, the gap between germline ends came to 12 bases. Germline-derived CDR1 and CDR2 are MNHEY and SVGAGI. CDR3 size: 14 residues. The CDR3 loop is CASSYPGVPETQYF. CDR3 bases: TGTGCCAGCAGTTACCCCGGGGTCCCGGAGACCCAGTACTTC.

This rearrangement joins TRBV7-2 to TRBJ2-5; perhaps TRBD1 as D (5 bases). Germline V gene lookup returns CDR1 SGHTA and CDR2 FQGNSA. Trimming left V 5 bases short and J 7 bases short, with 17 bases between. The CDR3 length is 14 residues. The CDR3 sequence is CASSVTGGARTQYF. The CDR3 DNA follows: TGTGCCAGCAGCGTTACAGGTGGAGCGCGGACCCAGTACTTC.

This clone showed up just a few times. The CDR3 loop is CASSQDSHTHEQYF. The CDR3 region has the DNA TGTGCCAGCAGCCAAGATTCACATACCCACGAGCAGTACTTC. V usage is TRBV3-1 (or the pseudogene TRBV3-2) and J usage is TRBJ2-7; no reliable D call. V lost 0 bases, J lost 5 bases, and 11 bases lay in between. The CDR3 runs 14 residues. Germline CDR1 is LGHDT and CDR2 is YNNKEL (reference sequence).

The V gene is TRBV2, the J gene TRBJ2-5; D might be TRBD1 (6 bases). Trimming shortened V by 4 bases and J by 0 bases, and 9 bases separated the two germline ends. Germline V lookup: CDR1 SNHLY, CDR2 FYNNEI. This CDR3 has 14 amino acids. The CDR3 coding sequence is TGTGCCAGCAGTGTTCAGGGGTACCAAGAGACCCAGTACTTC. This codes for CASSVQGYQETQYF.